This T cell receptor (beta chain) was obtained from a study of breast tumors, draining lymph nodes, adjacent tissues. TCRdb itself ran the multiplex PCR reads through MiXCR, one entry per CDR3 protein. Of over 10,000 distinct CDR3 sequences listed, about 46% were seen once; the top ten hold roughly 40%. The CDR3 loop spans 15 amino acids. V was pared by 0 bases and J by 5 bases, with 6 bases of the junction left unmatched. Per germline, CDR1 SGDLS and CDR2 YYNGEE. This clonotype rates as medium-sized. The source of this sequence is a female donor with breast cancer. Some clones in this sample may be carry-over from other donors' samples. What was sequenced was tumor-adjacent breast tissue. The V call is TRBV9, the J call TRBJ2-3, with 7 bases identical to TRBD2. This CDR3 is CASSVVPSGVDTQYF. The DNA for the CDR3 is TGTGCCAGCAGCGTAGTCCCTAGCGGCGTAGATACGCAGTATTTT.